Listed below are T cell receptor beta chains from one sample, sequenced in a study of patients and donors after allogeneic stem cell transplantation. MiXCR was run by TCRdb on the RT-PCR reads, yielding one entry per CDR3 protein. In the table there are approximately 160,000 distinct CDR3 sequences, 25% to 35% of which are singletons. Sequenced material: blood, either unsorted or a sorted T cell fraction (not recorded which). Receptor source: a human donor who was either an allogeneic HSCT recipient or a stem cell or donor lymphocyte infusion donor (not recorded which). It is not recorded whose cells these are; they may come from a transplant donor. Each CDR3 is given with its conserved first and last residue. A D gene is named only where the DNA matches it firmly. Size is omitted from some rows. Given values are once, few, many or a class for expanded clones.

CDR3nt: TGTGCCAGCAGCGTACTACCGGGACTTTACGAGCAGTACTTC; CDR3aa: CASSVLPGLYEQYF; abundance: .; v_gene: TRBV9; len: 14; d_gene: .; j_gene: TRBJ2-7
CDR3nt: TGTGCCAGCAGCTTAGGACGGGCAGTTGAAGCTTTCTTT; CDR3aa: CASSLGRAVEAFF; abundance: few; v_gene: TRBV11-2; len: 13; d_gene: .; j_gene: TRBJ1-1
CDR3nt: TGTGCCACCAGTGACCGGACTAGCGGGACCGTCCAAGAGACCCAGTACTTC; CDR3aa: CATSDRTSGTVQETQYF; abundance: .; v_gene: TRBV24-1; len: 17; d_gene: TRBD2; j_gene: TRBJ2-5
CDR3nt: TGCGCCAGCAGCCCCCGGACTAGCGGGGAGACCCAGTACTTC; CDR3aa: CASSPRTSGETQYF; abundance: .; v_gene: TRBV4-3; len: 14; d_gene: TRBD2; j_gene: TRBJ2-5
CDR3nt: TGCAGCGTCAACCAACTTAATGGCTACACCTTC; CDR3aa: CSVNQLNGYTF; abundance: many; v_gene: TRBV29-1; len: 11; d_gene: .; j_gene: TRBJ1-2
CDR3nt: TGTGCCAGCAGCTTAGCTAGGAGGACAGATACGCAGTATTTT; CDR3aa: CASSLARRTDTQYF; abundance: few; v_gene: TRBV7-8; len: 14; d_gene: .; j_gene: TRBJ2-3
CDR3nt: TGTGCCGTGCAGCAAAGCGAGCAGTTCTCTGGAAACACCATATATTTT; CDR3aa: CAVQQSEQFSGNTIYF; abundance: few; v_gene: TRBV21-1; len: 16; d_gene: .; j_gene: TRBJ1-3
CDR3nt: TGCAGTGCTCCTCACGGGACTAGCGGGAGTCCGGGGGAGCTGTTTTTT; CDR3aa: CSAPHGTSGSPGELFF; abundance: .; v_gene: TRBV20-1; len: 16; d_gene: TRBD2; j_gene: TRBJ2-2
CDR3nt: TGTGCCAGCTCACCGGGTGGACAGCATGAAGCTTTCTTT; CDR3aa: CASSPGGQHEAFF; abundance: few; v_gene: TRBV18; len: 13; d_gene: .; j_gene: TRBJ1-1
CDR3nt: TGTGCCACCAGCAGAGAGGTGGGCTTCTCTGGAAACACCATATATTTT; CDR3aa: CATSREVGFSGNTIYF; abundance: many; v_gene: TRBV15; len: 16; d_gene: .; j_gene: TRBJ1-3
CDR3nt: TGCGCCAGCATGTGGGACAGGGGTGCAAATGAGCAGTTCTTC; CDR3aa: CASMWDRGANEQFF; abundance: .; v_gene: TRBV5-1; len: 14; d_gene: TRBD1; j_gene: TRBJ2-1
CDR3nt: TGTGCCAGCAGCTTAGGTTTGCGGGACAGGGGGATCTCCTACGAGCAGTACTTC; CDR3aa: CASSLGLRDRGISYEQYF; abundance: .; v_gene: TRBV7-9; len: 18; d_gene: TRBD1; j_gene: TRBJ2-7
CDR3nt: TGTGCCAGCAGCAAAGCGGACAGGGTGAACACTGAAGCTTTCTTT; CDR3aa: CASSKADRVNTEAFF; abundance: .; v_gene: TRBV21-1; len: 15; d_gene: .; j_gene: TRBJ1-1
CDR3nt: TGTGCCAGCAGTTTAGCACAGGCAGGGTCCTACGAGCAGTACTTC; CDR3aa: CASSLAQAGSYEQYF; abundance: few; v_gene: TRBV28; len: 15; d_gene: .; j_gene: TRBJ2-7
CDR3nt: TGTGCCAGCAGTTTGGGACAGACGACTGAAGCTTTCTTT; CDR3aa: CASSLGQTTEAFF; abundance: .; v_gene: TRBV6-5; len: 13; d_gene: TRBD1; j_gene: TRBJ1-1
CDR3nt: TGTGCCAGCAGTGTGACTAGCGGGAGGGGCAATGAGCAGTTCTTC; CDR3aa: CASSVTSGRGNEQFF; abundance: few; v_gene: TRBV27; len: 15; d_gene: TRBD2; j_gene: TRBJ2-1
CDR3nt: TGCGCCAGCAGCCCCAGCGGAGTCTCCTACAATGAGCAGTTCTTC; CDR3aa: CASSPSGVSYNEQFF; abundance: .; v_gene: TRBV5-1; len: 15; d_gene: .; j_gene: TRBJ2-1
CDR3nt: TGTGCCAGCAGCCAAGGGGGGACAGGGTTTGACGAGCAGTACTTC; CDR3aa: CASSQGGTGFDEQYF; abundance: few; v_gene: TRBV4-2; len: 15; d_gene: TRBD1; j_gene: TRBJ2-7
CDR3nt: TGTGCCACCAGTGTGGCAGCCTTCTCTGGGGCCAACGTCCTGACTTTC; CDR3aa: CATSVAAFSGANVLTF; abundance: .; v_gene: TRBV24-1; len: 16; d_gene: .; j_gene: TRBJ2-6
CDR3nt: TGTGCCAGCACCCCGGGACTAGCCCGCTACGAGCAGTACTTC; CDR3aa: CASTPGLARYEQYF; abundance: .; v_gene: TRBV12-3/TRBV12-4; len: 14; d_gene: TRBD2; j_gene: TRBJ2-7
CDR3nt: TGTGCCAGCGGTATTACGGGGCTTACAGATACGCAGTATTTT; CDR3aa: CASGITGLTDTQYF; abundance: .; v_gene: TRBV7-9; len: 14; d_gene: .; j_gene: TRBJ2-3
CDR3nt: TGTGCCAGCAGCTTAGCGGCCCTCTACTACGAGCAGTACTTC; CDR3aa: CASSLAALYYEQYF; abundance: .; v_gene: TRBV28; len: 14; d_gene: .; j_gene: TRBJ2-7
CDR3nt: TGCGCCAGCAGCCAAGTCTCATGGCAGGGGGACGAGCAGTACTTC; CDR3aa: CASSQVSWQGDEQYF; abundance: once; v_gene: TRBV4-3; len: 15; d_gene: TRBD1; j_gene: TRBJ2-7
CDR3nt: TGTGCCAGCAGCTCCCCCTTGGGGACAGGGATGAACACTGAAGCTTTCTTT; CDR3aa: CASSSPLGTGMNTEAFF; abundance: few; v_gene: TRBV7-2; len: 17; d_gene: TRBD1; j_gene: TRBJ1-1
CDR3nt: TGTGCCAGCACTTCTTTACAGGGGGCCTCGAACACTGAAGCTTTCTTT; CDR3aa: CASTSLQGASNTEAFF; abundance: .; v_gene: TRBV6-6; len: 16; d_gene: TRBD1; j_gene: TRBJ1-1
CDR3nt: TGCAGTGCTAGAGAGGGGACAGGGAGAACAGGTGAAGCTTTCTTT; CDR3aa: CSAREGTGRTGEAFF; abundance: few; v_gene: TRBV20-1; len: 15; d_gene: TRBD1; j_gene: TRBJ1-1
CDR3nt: TGTGCCAGCAGCACCGGGACAGGAGTAGACGAGCAGTACTTC; CDR3aa: CASSTGTGVDEQYF; abundance: few; v_gene: TRBV5-6; len: 14; d_gene: TRBD1; j_gene: TRBJ2-7
CDR3nt: TGCAGCGTCCTGGGATTCTCTGGGGCCAACGTCCTGACTTTC; CDR3aa: CSVLGFSGANVLTF; abundance: .; v_gene: TRBV29-1; len: 14; d_gene: .; j_gene: TRBJ2-6
CDR3nt: TGTGCCAGCAGTGAACGCGGGGAAGCTTTCTTT; CDR3aa: CASSERGEAFF; abundance: .; v_gene: TRBV6-1; len: 11; d_gene: .; j_gene: TRBJ1-1
CDR3nt: TGTGCCAGCAGCTACTTCAGCGGGAGGGCTTGGGAGCAGTACTTC; CDR3aa: CASSYFSGRAWEQYF; abundance: .; v_gene: TRBV7-9; len: 15; d_gene: TRBD2; j_gene: TRBJ2-7
CDR3nt: TGTGCCAGTAGTATGGGCATAGAGTTCCAAGAGACCCAGTACTTC; CDR3aa: CASSMGIEFQETQYF; abundance: .; v_gene: TRBV19; len: 15; d_gene: .; j_gene: TRBJ2-5
CDR3nt: TGTGCCAGCTCCACCAGAGGGCAACTGTTTTTT; CDR3aa: CASSTRGQLFF; abundance: .; v_gene: TRBV18; len: 11; d_gene: .; j_gene: TRBJ1-4
CDR3nt: TGTGCCAGCAGCGCCGGCCCCCTACTAGGACCAGATACGCAGTATTTT; CDR3aa: CASSAGPLLGPDTQYF; abundance: few; v_gene: TRBV12-3/TRBV12-4; len: 16; d_gene: .; j_gene: TRBJ2-3
CDR3nt: TGTGCCAGTAGTATAGAACAACTCACTGAAGCTTTCTTT; CDR3aa: CASSIEQLTEAFF; abundance: many; v_gene: TRBV19; len: 13; d_gene: .; j_gene: TRBJ1-1
CDR3nt: TGTGCCAGCAGTTTGGTCCTTGGGCAGCCCCAGCATTTT; CDR3aa: CASSLVLGQPQHF; abundance: many; v_gene: TRBV12-3/TRBV12-4; len: 13; d_gene: .; j_gene: TRBJ1-5
CDR3nt: TGTGCCATCAGTGTGTCCACAGGGCGGGACACTGAAGCTTTCTTT; CDR3aa: CAISVSTGRDTEAFF; abundance: many; v_gene: TRBV10-3; len: 15; d_gene: .; j_gene: TRBJ1-1
CDR3nt: TGTGCCAGCAGTGACCCGGGACTAGCGGGAGTAGGGAAGGAGACCCAGTACTTC; CDR3aa: CASSDPGLAGVGKETQYF; abundance: .; v_gene: TRBV6-5; len: 18; d_gene: TRBD2; j_gene: TRBJ2-5
CDR3nt: TGCAGTGCTAGAGATTCCGGGGGCACAGATACGCAGTATTTT; CDR3aa: CSARDSGGTDTQYF; abundance: few; v_gene: TRBV20-1; len: 14; d_gene: .; j_gene: TRBJ2-3
CDR3nt: TGTGCCAGCAGCTCCGGGGTAGCGGGGGACAATGAGCAGTTCTTC; CDR3aa: CASSSGVAGDNEQFF; abundance: .; v_gene: TRBV7-8; len: 15; d_gene: TRBD2; j_gene: TRBJ2-1
CDR3nt: TGTGCCAGCAGCCCAGCGGGAGGAGCATCCTACGAGCAGTACTTC; CDR3aa: CASSPAGGASYEQYF; abundance: .; v_gene: TRBV11-1; len: 15; d_gene: TRBD2; j_gene: TRBJ2-7
CDR3nt: TGCGCCAGCAGCTTGGCCCCCGTGGGCGCAGATACGCAGTATTTT; CDR3aa: CASSLAPVGADTQYF; abundance: .; v_gene: TRBV5-1; len: 15; d_gene: .; j_gene: TRBJ2-3
CDR3nt: TGCGCCAGCAGCTTGGTAGCGGGAGGAGCCTACAATGAGCAGTTCTTC; CDR3aa: CASSLVAGGAYNEQFF; abundance: few; v_gene: TRBV5-1; len: 16; d_gene: TRBD2; j_gene: TRBJ2-1
CDR3nt: TGTGCCATCAGTAACCGGGCCTCAGGGTCCTCCGAGCAGTACTTC; CDR3aa: CAISNRASGSSEQYF; abundance: few; v_gene: TRBV10-3; len: 15; d_gene: .; j_gene: TRBJ2-7
CDR3nt: TGTGCCAGCAGCGTAGACGGGGGGCCCTACGAGCAGTACTTC; CDR3aa: CASSVDGGPYEQYF; abundance: few; v_gene: TRBV9; len: 14; d_gene: .; j_gene: TRBJ2-7